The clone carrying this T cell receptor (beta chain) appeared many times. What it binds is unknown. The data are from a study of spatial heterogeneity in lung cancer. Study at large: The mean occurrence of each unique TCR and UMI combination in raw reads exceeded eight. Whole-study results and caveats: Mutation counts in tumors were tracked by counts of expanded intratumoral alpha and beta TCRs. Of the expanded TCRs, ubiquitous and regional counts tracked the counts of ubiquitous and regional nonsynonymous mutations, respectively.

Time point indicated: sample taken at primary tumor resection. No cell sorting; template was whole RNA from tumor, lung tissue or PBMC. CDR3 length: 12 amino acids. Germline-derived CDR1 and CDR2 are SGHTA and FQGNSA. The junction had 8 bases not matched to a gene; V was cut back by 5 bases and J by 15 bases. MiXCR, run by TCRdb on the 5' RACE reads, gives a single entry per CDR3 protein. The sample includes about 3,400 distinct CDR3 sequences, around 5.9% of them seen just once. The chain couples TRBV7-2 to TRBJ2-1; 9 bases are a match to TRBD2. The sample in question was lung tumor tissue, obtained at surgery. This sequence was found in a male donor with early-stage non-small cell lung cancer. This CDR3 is CASSPLAGSTFF. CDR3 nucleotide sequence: TGTGCCAGCAGCCCGCTAGCGGGGAGTACGTTCTTC.